The rows below give T cell receptor beta chains drawn from one sample of a study of identifying expanded T cells in peripheral blood. Sequencing was performed with immunoSEQ multiplex PCR; in TCRdb, only in-frame clones are kept and a portion is missing. In the table there are some 78,000 clones, 84% of which are singletons. The material sequenced was blood. These receptors all stem from a person between 18 and 69 years old in good health. CDR3s leave out the opening cysteine and the closing phenylalanine or tryptophan.

v_call,j_call,cdr3_aa
TRBV5-3,TRBJ2-7,ARSQPDYEQY
TRBV19,TRBJ1-1,ASSIFAPTRGYTEAF
TRBV5-4,TRBJ2-2,ASSWDRQVLAVNTGELF
TRBV11-3,TRBJ2-5,ASSLGTDSGAGRETQY
TRBV30,TRBJ2-3,AWSYSSGTDTQY
TRBV5-1,TRBJ2-5,ASRYASGGQETQY
TRBV5-1,TRBJ2-1,ASSLDLAGVNNEQF
TRBV5-1,TRBJ2-3,ASSFLGNGQTTYTDTQY
TRBV29-1,TRBJ2-1,SVAGTSGLYNEQF
TRBV28,TRBJ2-2,ASSPAKAGYTGELF
TRBV28,TRBJ1-4,ASSGTRQGRNEKLF
TRBV29-1,TRBJ1-4,SAVGGSDEKLF
TRBV18,TRBJ1-2,ASSPTIQGGTYGYT
TRBV7-6,TRBJ1-4,ASSLARTGGTNEKLF
TRBV7-9,TRBJ2-1,ASSLAGWQGEEQF
TRBV11-3,TRBJ2-1,ASSETGSPYNEQF
TRBV28,TRBJ1-5,ASRTYSNQPQH
TRBV7-8,TRBJ2-2,ASSAGVTGELF
TRBV4-3,TRBJ1-2,ASSQDQGDYGYT
TRBV13,TRBJ2-6,ASSLYGFSGANVLT
TRBV19,TRBJ1-1,ASRPQGGRRSTEAF
TRBV19,TRBJ1-5,ASSLGQSNQPQH
TRBV15,TRBJ2-7,ATSRVVKYEQY
TRBV4-3,TRBJ2-7,ASSQELAATYEQY
TRBV19,TRBJ1-5,ASSIGTALNSNQPQH
TRBV30,TRBJ2-5,AWSVLEGETQY
TRBV27,TRBJ2-1,ASSLTGLHNEQF
TRBV6-1,TRBJ2-3,ASRLAGTDTQY
TRBV11-2,TRBJ2-7,ASSLGPDYEQY
TRBV4-3,TRBJ2-2,ASSQFTGMHTGELF
TRBV6-5,TRBJ1-1,ASSYEGGDTEAF
TRBV10-3,TRBJ1-2,AISDGGDYGYT
TRBV5-1,TRBJ1-2,ASSLGDRYYGYT
TRBV28,TRBJ2-5,ASSFGLAGETQY
TRBV5-1,TRBJ2-1,ASSLARGRVYNEQF
TRBV6-5,TRBJ2-7,ASSYSSLHQGYEQY
TRBV7-2,TRBJ2-6,ASSLGGIGVPGANVLT
TRBV21-1,TRBJ1-5,ASSTNRGTSNQPQH
TRBV7-8,TRBJ2-1,ASSLGLARGEQF
TRBV7-2,TRBJ2-1,ASSPEGRVTYNEQF
TRBV11-3,TRBJ2-3,ASSLGQREGTDTQY
TRBV4-1,TRBJ1-5,ASSQRGGNSNNQPQH
TRBV6-5,TRBJ2-2,ASSFNRGGGELF
TRBV7-2,TRBJ2-2,ASSALRTSGELF
TRBV11-2,TRBJ2-5,ASSPQRETQY
TRBV28,TRBJ2-7,ASSFRSRGGEQY
TRBV2,TRBJ2-7,ASSARGSSGEQY
TRBV27,TRBJ2-2,ASSLGTGQLF
TRBV21-1,TRBJ2-7,ASSKEGRQREQY
TRBV7-6,TRBJ1-3,ASSLFGTGNSGNTIY
TRBV7-6,TRBJ1-1,ASSLGVAGFTTEAF
TRBV18,TRBJ2-1,ASSPGGQTNNEQF
TRBV7-2,TRBJ1-4,ASSLAAANEKLF
TRBV7-9,TRBJ2-5,ASSFRGIGGETQY
TRBV27,TRBJ1-5,ARGGGSGGNQPQH
TRBV28,TRBJ1-1,ASRPLSGTGGRFNEAF
TRBV5-6,TRBJ2-3,ASRSGPWARTDTQY
TRBV7-9,TRBJ2-1,ASSDSTSGADNEQF
TRBV9,TRBJ2-5,ASSSHGQEKETQY